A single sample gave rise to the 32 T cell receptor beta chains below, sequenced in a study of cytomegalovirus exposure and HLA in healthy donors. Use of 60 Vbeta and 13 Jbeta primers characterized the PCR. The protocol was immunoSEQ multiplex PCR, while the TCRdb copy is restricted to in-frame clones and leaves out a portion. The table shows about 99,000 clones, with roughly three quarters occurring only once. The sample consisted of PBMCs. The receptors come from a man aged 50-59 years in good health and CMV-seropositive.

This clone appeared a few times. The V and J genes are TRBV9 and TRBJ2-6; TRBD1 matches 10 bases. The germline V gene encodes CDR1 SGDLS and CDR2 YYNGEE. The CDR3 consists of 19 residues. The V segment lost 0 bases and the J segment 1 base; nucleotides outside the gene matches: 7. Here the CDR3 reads CASSVGPGQGFSGANVLTF. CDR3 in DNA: TGTGCCAGCAGCGTAGGCCCGGGACAGGGGTTTTCTGGGGCCAACGTCCTGACTTTC. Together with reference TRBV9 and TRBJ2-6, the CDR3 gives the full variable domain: DSGVTQTPKHLITATGQRVTLRCSPRSGDLSVYWYQQSLDQGLQFLIQYYNGEERAKGNILERFSAQQFPDLHSELNLSSLELGDSALYFCASSVGPGQGFSGANVLTFGAGSRLTVL.

CDR3 sequence: CASSPALGGGRSSSSYNEQFF. CDR3 nucleotides: TGCGCCAGCAGCCCAGCGCTGGGGGGGGGTCGTTCTAGCAGCTCCTACAATGAGCAGTTCTTC. This chain links TRBV5-1 with TRBJ2-1, with TRBD2 matching over 7 bases. V was clipped by 4 bases and J by 0 bases; unmatched bases: 22. The CDR3 loop spans 21 amino acids. Germline V gene sequence: CDR1 SGHRS, CDR2 YFSETQ.

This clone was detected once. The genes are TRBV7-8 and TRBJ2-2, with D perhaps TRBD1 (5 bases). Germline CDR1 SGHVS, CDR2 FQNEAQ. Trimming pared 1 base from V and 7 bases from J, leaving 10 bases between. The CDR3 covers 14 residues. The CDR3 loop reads CASSLGGYGGELFF. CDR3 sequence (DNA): TGTGCCAGCAGCTTAGGGGGCTATGGCGGGGAGCTGTTTTTT.

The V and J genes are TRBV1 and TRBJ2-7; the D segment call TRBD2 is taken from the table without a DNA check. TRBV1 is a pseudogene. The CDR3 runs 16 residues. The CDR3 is CTSSQEEGQANYEQYF. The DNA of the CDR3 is TGCACCAGCAGCCAAGAAGAGGGCCAGGCTAACTACGAGCAGTACTTC.

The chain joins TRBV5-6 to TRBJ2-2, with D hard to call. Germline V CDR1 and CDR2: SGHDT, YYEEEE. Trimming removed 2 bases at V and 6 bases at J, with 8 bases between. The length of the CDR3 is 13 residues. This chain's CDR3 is CASSFARAGELFF. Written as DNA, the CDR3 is TGTGCCAGCAGCTTTGCCCGGGCCGGGGAGCTGTTTTTT.

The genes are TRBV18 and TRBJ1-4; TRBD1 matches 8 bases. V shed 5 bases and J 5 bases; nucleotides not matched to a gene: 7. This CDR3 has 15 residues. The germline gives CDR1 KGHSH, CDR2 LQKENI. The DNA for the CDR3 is TGTGCCAGCTCATCGGACAGGGTTCCCAATGAAAAACTGTTTTTT. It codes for CASSSDRVPNEKLFF.

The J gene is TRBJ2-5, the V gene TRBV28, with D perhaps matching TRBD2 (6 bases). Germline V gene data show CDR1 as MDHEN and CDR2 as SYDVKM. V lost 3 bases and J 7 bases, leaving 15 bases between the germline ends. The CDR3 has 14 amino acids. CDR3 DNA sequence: TGTGCCAGCAGTTTGTCCGCAGGGCGGGGGACCCAGTACTTC. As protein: CASSLSAGRGTQYF.

CDR3 region: CATRGAGGAAAQTQYF. For the CDR3, the DNA is TGTGCCACCCGGGGTGCGGGGGGAGCGGCCGCTCAGACCCAGTACTTC. The chain carries TRBV10-3 and TRBJ2-5; 8 bases map to TRBD2. V shed 10 bases, J shed 6 bases, and the junction held 19 bases outside the gene matches. Looked up from germline, CDR1 is ENHRY and CDR2 is SYGVKD. CDR3 size: 16 residues.

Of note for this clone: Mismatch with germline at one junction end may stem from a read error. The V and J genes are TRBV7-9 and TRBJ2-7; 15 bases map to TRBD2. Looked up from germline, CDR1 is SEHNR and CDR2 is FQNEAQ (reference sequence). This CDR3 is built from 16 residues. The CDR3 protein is CSSSSWTSGRGHEQYF. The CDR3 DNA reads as TGTTCCAGCAGCTCCTGGACTAGCGGGAGGGGCCACGAGCAGTACTTC.

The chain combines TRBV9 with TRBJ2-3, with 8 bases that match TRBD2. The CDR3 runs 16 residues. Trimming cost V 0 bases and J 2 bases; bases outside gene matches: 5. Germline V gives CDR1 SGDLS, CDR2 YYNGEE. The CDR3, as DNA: TGTGCCAGCAGCGTAGAGACGGGAGGGCCCACAGATACGCAGTATTTT. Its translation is CASSVETGGPTDTQYF.

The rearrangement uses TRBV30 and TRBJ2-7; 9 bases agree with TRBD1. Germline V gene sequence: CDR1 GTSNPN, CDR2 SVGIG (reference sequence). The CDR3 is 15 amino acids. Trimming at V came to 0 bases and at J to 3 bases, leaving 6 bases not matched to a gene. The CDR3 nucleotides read TGTGCCTGGAGTGTACCGGGACAGGGTTTCTACGAGCAGTACTTC. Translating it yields CAWSVPGQGFYEQYF. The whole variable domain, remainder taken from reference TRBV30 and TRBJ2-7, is SQTIHQWPATLVQPVGSPLSLECTVEGTSNPNLYWYRQAAGRGLQLLFYSVGIGQISSEVPQNLSASRPQDRQFILSSKKLLLSDSGFYLCAWSVPGQGFYEQYFGPGTRLTVT.

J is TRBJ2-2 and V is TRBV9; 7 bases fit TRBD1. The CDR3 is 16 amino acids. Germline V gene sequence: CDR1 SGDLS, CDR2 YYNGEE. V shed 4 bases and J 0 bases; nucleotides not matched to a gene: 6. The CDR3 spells CASSPVDRPNTGELFF. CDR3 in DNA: TGTGCCAGCAGCCCCGTGGACAGGCCGAACACCGGGGAGCTGTTTTTT.

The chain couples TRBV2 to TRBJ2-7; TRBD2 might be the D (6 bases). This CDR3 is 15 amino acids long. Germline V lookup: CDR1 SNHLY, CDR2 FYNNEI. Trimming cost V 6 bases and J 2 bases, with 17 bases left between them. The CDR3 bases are TGTGCCAGCAGCCATCAAGGGGACTCCACCTACGAGCAGTACTTC. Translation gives CASSHQGDSTYEQYF.

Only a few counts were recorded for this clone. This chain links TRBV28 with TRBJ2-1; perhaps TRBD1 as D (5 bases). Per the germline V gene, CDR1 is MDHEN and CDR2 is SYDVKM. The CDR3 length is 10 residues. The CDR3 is CGAGNNEQFF. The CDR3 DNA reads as TGTGGGGCAGGGAACAATGAGCAGTTCTTC.

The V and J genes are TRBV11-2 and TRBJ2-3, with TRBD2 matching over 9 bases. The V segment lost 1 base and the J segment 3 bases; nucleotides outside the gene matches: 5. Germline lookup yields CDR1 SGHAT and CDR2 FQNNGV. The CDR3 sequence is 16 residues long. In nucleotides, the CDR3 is TGTGCCAGCAGCTTAGGTGGGACTAGCAATACAGATACGCAGTATTTT. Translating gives CASSLGGTSNTDTQYF.

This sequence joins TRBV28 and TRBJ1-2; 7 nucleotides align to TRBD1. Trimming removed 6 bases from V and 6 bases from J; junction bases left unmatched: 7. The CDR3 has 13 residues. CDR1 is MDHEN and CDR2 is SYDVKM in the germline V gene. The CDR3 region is CASRNTGDHGYTF. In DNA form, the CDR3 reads TGTGCCAGCAGGAATACAGGGGATCATGGCTACACCTTC.

The CDR3 coding sequence is TGCGCCAGCAGCCTAGGGACAGGGGCGAATGAGCAGTTCTTC. Its translation: CASSLGTGANEQFF. The genes are TRBV5-1 and TRBJ2-1; TRBD1 matches at 10 bases. CDR3 length equals 14 residues. V lost 4 bases, J lost 7 bases, and 5 bases stayed unmatched. The germline CDR1 and CDR2 sequences are SGHRS and YFSETQ.

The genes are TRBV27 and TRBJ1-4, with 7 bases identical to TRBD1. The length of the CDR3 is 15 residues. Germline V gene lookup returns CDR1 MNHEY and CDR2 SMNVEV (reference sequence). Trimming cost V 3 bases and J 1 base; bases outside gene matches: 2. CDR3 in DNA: TGTGCCAGCAGTTTCCGACAGGGAACTAATGAAAAACTGTTTTTT. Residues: CASSFRQGTNEKLFF.

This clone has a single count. CDR3 bases: TGTGCCAGCAGCCGAGTAGCGGGACTCAACACCGGGGAGCTGTTTTTT. Residues: CASSRVAGLNTGELFF. This rearrangement joins TRBV7-9 to TRBJ2-2, with 8 bases lining up with TRBD2. The CDR3 covers 16 residues. J was trimmed by 2 bases and V by 5 bases; bases with no gene match: 7. Germline lookup yields CDR1 SEHNR and CDR2 FQNEAQ (reference sequence).

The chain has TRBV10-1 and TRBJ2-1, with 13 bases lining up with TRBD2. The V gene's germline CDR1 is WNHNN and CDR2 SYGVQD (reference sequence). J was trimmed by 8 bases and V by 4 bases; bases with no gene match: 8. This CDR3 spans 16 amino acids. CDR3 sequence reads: CASSGLLAGGPDEQFF. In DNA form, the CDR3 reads TGCGCCAGCAGTGGTTTACTAGCGGGAGGGCCGGATGAGCAGTTCTTC.

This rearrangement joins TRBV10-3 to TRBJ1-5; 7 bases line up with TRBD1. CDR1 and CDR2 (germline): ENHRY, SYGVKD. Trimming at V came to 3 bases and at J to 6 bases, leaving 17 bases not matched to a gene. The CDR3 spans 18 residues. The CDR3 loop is CAISESRGGVGNGQPQHF. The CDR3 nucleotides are TGTGCCATCAGTGAAAGTAGAGGGGGCGTTGGGAATGGTCAGCCCCAGCATTTT.

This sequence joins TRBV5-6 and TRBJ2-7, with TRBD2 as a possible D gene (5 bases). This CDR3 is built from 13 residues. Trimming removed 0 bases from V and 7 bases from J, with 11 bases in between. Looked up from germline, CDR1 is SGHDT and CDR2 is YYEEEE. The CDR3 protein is CASSLGPSGEQYF. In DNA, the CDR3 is TGTGCCAGCAGCTTGGGTCCATCGGGGGAGCAGTACTTC.

CDR3 residues: CASSVARLAGRETQYF. CDR3 DNA: TGTGCCAGCAGCGTGGCCCGACTAGCGGGAAGGGAGACCCAGTACTTC. V and J are TRBV5-6 and TRBJ2-5; TRBD2 matches at 11 bases. This CDR3 region has 16 residues. CDR1 SGHDT and CDR2 YYEEEE come from the germline V gene. Unmatched junction bases numbered 10, after V lost 4 bases and J lost 5 bases.

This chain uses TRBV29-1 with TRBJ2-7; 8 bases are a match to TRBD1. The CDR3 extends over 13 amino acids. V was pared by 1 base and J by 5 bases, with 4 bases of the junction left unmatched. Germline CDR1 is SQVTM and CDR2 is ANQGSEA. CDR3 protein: CSVEGQGAHEQYF. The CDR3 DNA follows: TGCAGCGTTGAAGGGCAGGGGGCCCACGAGCAGTACTTC.

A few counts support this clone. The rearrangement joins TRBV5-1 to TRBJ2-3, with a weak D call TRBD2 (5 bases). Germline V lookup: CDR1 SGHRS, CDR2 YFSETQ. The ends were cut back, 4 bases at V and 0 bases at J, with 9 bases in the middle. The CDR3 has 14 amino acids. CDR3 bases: TGCGCCAGCAGCAAGGGAGCTAGCACAGATACGCAGTATTTT. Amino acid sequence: CASSKGASTDTQYF. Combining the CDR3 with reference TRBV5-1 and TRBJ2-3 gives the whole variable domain KAGVTQTPRYLIKTRGQQVTLSCSPISGHRSVSWYQQTPGQGLQFLFEYFSETQRNKGNFPGRFSGRQFSNSRSEMNVSTLELGDSALYLCASSKGASTDTQYFGPGTRLTVL.

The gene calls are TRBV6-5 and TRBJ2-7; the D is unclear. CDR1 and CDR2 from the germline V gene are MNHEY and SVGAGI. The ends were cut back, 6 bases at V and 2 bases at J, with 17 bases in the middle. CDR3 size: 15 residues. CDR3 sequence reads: CASSGRDSSPYEQYF. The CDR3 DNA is TGTGCCAGCAGCGGCCGTGACTCCTCCCCCTACGAGCAGTACTTC.

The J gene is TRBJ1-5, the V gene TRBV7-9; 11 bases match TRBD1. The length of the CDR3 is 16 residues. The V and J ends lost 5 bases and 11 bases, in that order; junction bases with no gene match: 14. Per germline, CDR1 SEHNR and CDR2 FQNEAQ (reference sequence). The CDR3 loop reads CASSIGTGGRVQSQHF. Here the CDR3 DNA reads TGTGCCAGCAGCATTGGGACAGGGGGAAGGGTGCAGTCCCAGCATTTT.

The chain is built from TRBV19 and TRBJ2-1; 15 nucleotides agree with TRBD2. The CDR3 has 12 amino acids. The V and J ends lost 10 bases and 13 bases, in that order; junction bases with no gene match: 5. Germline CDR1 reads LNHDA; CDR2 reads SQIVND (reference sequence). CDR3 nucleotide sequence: TGTGCCACCGGGACTAGCGGGGGGCAACAGTTCTTC. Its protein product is CATGTSGGQQFF.

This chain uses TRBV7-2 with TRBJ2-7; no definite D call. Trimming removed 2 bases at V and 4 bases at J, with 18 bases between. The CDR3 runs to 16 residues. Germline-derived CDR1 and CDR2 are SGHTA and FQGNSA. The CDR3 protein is CASSLTLDRLVYEQYF. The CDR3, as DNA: TGTGCCAGCAGCTTAACCCTGGATCGGCTAGTGTACGAGCAGTACTTC.

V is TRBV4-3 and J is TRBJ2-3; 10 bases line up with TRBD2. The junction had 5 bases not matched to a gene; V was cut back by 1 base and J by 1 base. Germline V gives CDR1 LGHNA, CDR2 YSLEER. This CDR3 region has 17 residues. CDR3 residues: CASSQVQGLAGTDTQYF. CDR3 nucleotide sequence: TGCGCCAGCAGCCAAGTTCAAGGACTAGCGGGCACAGATACGCAGTATTTT.

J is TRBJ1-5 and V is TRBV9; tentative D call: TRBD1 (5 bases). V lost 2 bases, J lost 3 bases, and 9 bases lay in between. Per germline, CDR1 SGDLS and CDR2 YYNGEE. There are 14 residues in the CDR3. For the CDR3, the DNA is TGTGCCAGCAGCGTCGACAGCCACAATCAGCCCCAGCATTTT. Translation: CASSVDSHNQPQHF. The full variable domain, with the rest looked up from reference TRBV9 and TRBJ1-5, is DSGVTQTPKHLITATGQRVTLRCSPRSGDLSVYWYQQSLDQGLQFLIQYYNGEERAKGNILERFSAQQFPDLHSELNLSSLELGDSALYFCASSVDSHNQPQHFGDGTRLSIL.

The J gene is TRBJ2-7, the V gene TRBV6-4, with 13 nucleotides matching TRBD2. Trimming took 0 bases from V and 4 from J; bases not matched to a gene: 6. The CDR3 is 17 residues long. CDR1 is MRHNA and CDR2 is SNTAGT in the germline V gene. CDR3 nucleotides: TGTGCCAGCAGTGACTCCCCACTAGCGGGAGGGCAATACGAGCAGTACTTC. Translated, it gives CASSDSPLAGGQYEQYF.